The source of this TCR beta chain is a study of T cells in Graves' hyperthyroidism and ophthalmopathy. Germline V gene lookup returns CDR1 LNHDA and CDR2 SQIVND (reference sequence). The CDR3 loop spans 17 amino acids. V lost 7 bases, J lost 6 bases, and 24 bases lay in between. Using RNA transcripts as the source, TCR beta CDR3 regions were amplified. The HTBI primer set served for first-round RT-PCR of the TCR CDR3. Each CDR3 protein gets one entry after TCRdb re-called the multiplex PCR reads with MiXCR. The sample lists about 420,000 distinct CDR3 sequences; approximately 14% were seen once. Reasons for excluding patients were uncontrolled infection, other autoimmune disease, pregnancy or lactation. This clonotype was picked up a small number of times.

The source of this sequence is a young woman with Graves' hyperthyroidism. The J gene is TRBJ2-2, the V gene TRBV19; D may be TRBD1 or TRBD2 (5 bases each). Material: blood. The CDR3 loop is CASTPDTRGVTPGELFF. Here the CDR3 DNA reads TGTGCCAGTACCCCCGATACACGAGGGGTGACCCCCGGGGAGCTGTTTTTT.